Below are 11 T cell receptor beta chains sequenced from a single sample in a study of T cell responses to AZD1222 COVID-19 vaccine. TCRdb's copy holds only in-frame clones and misses some; the assay was immunoSEQ multiplex PCR. The table shows about 130,000 clones, with approximately 90% occurring only once. Here the sequenced sample was peripheral blood, taken on day 0 of AZD1222 vaccination. Receptor source: an adult in good health.

The chain employs TRBV5-4 and TRBJ1-1; no firm D call. V was trimmed by 0 bases and J by 3 bases, leaving 24 bases between them. The length of the CDR3 is 19 residues. CDR1 is SGHNT, CDR2 YYREEE, per germline (reference sequence). The CDR3 nucleotides read TGTGCCAGCAGCTTGGGGATTTTCTACAGCGGACCCCGGGACACTGAAGCTTTCTTT. This encodes CASSLGIFYSGPRDTEAFF. Full variable domain (rest looked up from reference TRBV5-4 and TRBJ1-1): ETGVTQSPTHLIKTRGQQVTLRCSSQSGHNTVSWYQQALGQGPQFIFQYYREEENGRGNFPPRFSGLQFPNYSSELNVNALELDDSALYLCASSLGIFYSGPRDTEAFFGQGTRLTVV.

This chain joins TRBV5-1 and TRBJ1-1, with a weak D call TRBD1 (5 bases). The CDR3 extends over 13 amino acids. Germline V gene data show CDR1 as SGHRS and CDR2 as YFSETQ. V was trimmed by 5 bases and J by 4 bases, leaving 12 bases between them. In DNA, the CDR3 is TGCGCCAGCAGACTTGGGGGAGGCACTGAAGCTTTCTTT. Translated: CASRLGGGTEAFF.

This sequence joins TRBV6-2 or TRBV6-3 and TRBJ2-7; 9 nucleotides match TRBD2. The germline V gene encodes CDR1 MNHEY and CDR2 SVGEGT. There are 17 residues in the CDR3. J lost 0 bases, V lost 0 bases, and 6 bases had no gene match. CDR3 bases: TGTGCCAGCAGTTACTCGGAGCGGGAGGTGAGCTCCTACGAGCAGTACTTC. Encoded protein: CASSYSEREVSSYEQYF.

The chain combines TRBV12-3 or TRBV12-4 with TRBJ2-3, with D perhaps matching TRBD1 or TRBD2 (6 bases each). The CDR3 runs 11 residues. Trimming stripped 3 bases from V and 13 bases from J, with 11 bases between. The CDR3 nucleotides are TGTGCCAGCAGTTTTTCCGGGGGCGAGTATTTT. It yields the protein CASSFSGGEYF.

The V and J genes are TRBV6-6 and TRBJ1-2; D unresolved. This CDR3 spans 15 amino acids. Trimming left V 0 bases short and J 2 bases short, with 10 bases between. CDR1 and CDR2 from the germline V gene are MNHNY and SVGAGI (reference sequence). The chain's CDR3 is CASSYSTGFNYGYTF. Written as DNA, the CDR3 is TGTGCCAGCAGTTACTCTACGGGGTTCAACTATGGCTACACCTTC.

The V call is TRBV24-1, the J call TRBJ2-3; TRBD2 might be the D (5 bases). The germline gives CDR1 KGHDR, CDR2 SFDVKD. The CDR3 is 14 amino acids. V was clipped by 5 bases and J by 3 bases, with 11 bases between them. This chain's CDR3 is CATSGESGTDTQYF. The CDR3 DNA follows: TGTGCCACCAGTGGAGAGAGCGGAACAGATACGCAGTATTTT.

The chain carries TRBV5-8 and TRBJ2-7; no definite D call. Germline CDR1 SGHTS, CDR2 YDEGEE. Between the trimmed V and J ends, which lost 0 bases and 5 bases, there was a span of 9 bases. The CDR3 is 13 residues long. The DNA of the CDR3 is TGTGCCAGCAGCTTGGCAATGTCGAACGAGCAGTACTTC. This sequence encodes CASSLAMSNEQYF.

The J gene is TRBJ1-1, the V gene TRBV20-1, with 8 positions matching TRBD1. CDR1 DFQATT and CDR2 SNEGSKA come from the germline V gene (reference sequence). The CDR3 runs 17 residues. After removal of 3 bases from V and 0 bases from J, the junction contained 12 bases not matched to a gene. The CDR3 DNA is TGCAGTGCTAGTCCGATACCGGGACAGGTCATGAACACTGAAGCTTTCTTT. It yields the protein CSASPIPGQVMNTEAFF.

The chain recombines TRBV20-1 with TRBJ2-3; D not certain. Germline V lookup: CDR1 DFQATT, CDR2 SNEGSKA (reference sequence). The CDR3 runs 11 residues. V shed 5 bases and J shed 2 bases, with 5 bases lying between them. The CDR3 is CSAPATDTQYF. The CDR3 DNA follows: TGCAGTGCTCCGGCCACAGATACGCAGTATTTT.

About this clone: Other DNA sequences from this sample encode an identical CDR3 as well. This chain uses TRBV28 with TRBJ1-4; perhaps TRBD1 as D (6 bases). This CDR3 comprises 14 residues. CDR1 and CDR2 from the germline V gene are MDHEN and SYDVKM. With 5 bases removed from V and 1 base from J, the gap between germline ends came to 8 bases. The CDR3 reads CASSETGTNEKLFF. In nucleotides, the CDR3 is TGTGCCAGCAGTGAGACAGGAACTAATGAAAAACTGTTTTTT. Based on the CDR3 plus reference TRBV28 and TRBJ1-4, the full variable domain is DVKVTQSSRYLVKRTGEKVFLECVQDMDHENMFWYRQDPGLGLRLIYFSYDVKMKEKGDIPEGYSVSREKKERFSLILESASTNQTSMYLCASSETGTNEKLFFGSGTQLSVL.

The CDR3 bases are TGTGCCAGCAGCTTAGGGGGCCTAGCGGGAGGGTTTGGCCTGGATGAGCAGTTCTTC. Protein sequence: CASSLGGLAGGFGLDEQFF. The chain employs TRBV13 and TRBJ2-1, with 12 bases matching TRBD2. J gave up 8 bases and V 0 bases, and 14 bases lay outside the gene matches. The V gene's germline CDR1 is PRHDT and CDR2 FYEKMQ (reference sequence). The CDR3 consists of 19 residues.